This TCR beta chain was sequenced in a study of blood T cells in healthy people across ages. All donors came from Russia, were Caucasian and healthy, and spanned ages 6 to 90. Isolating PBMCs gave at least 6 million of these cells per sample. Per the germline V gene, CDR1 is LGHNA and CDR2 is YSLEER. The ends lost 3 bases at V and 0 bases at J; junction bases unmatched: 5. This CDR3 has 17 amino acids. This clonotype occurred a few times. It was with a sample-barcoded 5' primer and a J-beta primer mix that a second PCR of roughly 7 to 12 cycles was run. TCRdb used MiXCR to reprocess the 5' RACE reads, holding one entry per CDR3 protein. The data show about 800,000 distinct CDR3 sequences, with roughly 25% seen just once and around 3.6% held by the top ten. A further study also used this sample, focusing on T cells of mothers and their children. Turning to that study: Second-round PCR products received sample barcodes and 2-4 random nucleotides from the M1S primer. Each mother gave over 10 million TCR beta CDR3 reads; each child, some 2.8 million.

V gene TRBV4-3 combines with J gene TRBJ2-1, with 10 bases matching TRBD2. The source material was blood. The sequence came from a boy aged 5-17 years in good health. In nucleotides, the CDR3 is TGCGCCAGCAGCCAGGAAGCGGGGGGGTTCTCCTACAATGAGCAGTTCTTC. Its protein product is CASSQEAGGFSYNEQFF.